The sequence of this TCR beta chain was determined in a study of blood T cell repertoires in COVID-19. This CDR3 spans 18 amino acids. V dropped 2 bases and J dropped 2; count of bases not matched to a gene: 10. Germline V lookup: CDR1 MNHEY, CDR2 SVGEGT. As originally analysed: Estimated nucleated cell counts came from reference gene primer amplification. TCRdb keeps only in-frame clones here, not all; method: immunoSEQ multiplex PCR. D and trimming were read from the DNA, whereas the V and J calls and clone size are those reported in that table. The sample lists approximately 99,000 clones; less than 75% were seen once.

Source material: peripheral blood. J is TRBJ2-3 and V is TRBV6-2 or TRBV6-3; 10 bases align to TRBD1. The sequence was collected from a woman in her thirties or forties with acute or convalescent COVID-19. The DNA for the CDR3 is TGTGCCAGCAGTTACGAGCCGGGACAGGGGACCATCACAGATACGCAGTATTTT. Protein: CASSYEPGQGTITDTQYF.